This TCR beta chain appears in the sequencing data of a study of neurological immune-mediated disorders (dated by TCRdb to the late 2010s). In the study overall: Among the approximately 34 multiple sclerosis patients, 31 had relapsing-remitting MS and 3 had secondary progressive MS. Peripheral blood TCR-beta repertoires from HTLV-I-associated myelopathy (HAM/TSP) patients, multiple sclerosis patients and healthy controls were compared by UMI-based sequencing. Alongside PBMC samples, the set of more than 80 TCR-beta libraries contained longitudinal samples, technical triplicates, and paired CD4+ and CD8+ T-cell subsets that had been sorted. The cohort comprised 60 to 75 subjects: roughly 14 HAM/TSP patients, around 35 multiple sclerosis patients and around 20 healthy controls. Broader findings and caveats from the paper: The MS cluster showed no association with clinical or MRI features, and the authors stated that larger cohorts are needed. In phylogenetic analysis, the repertoires of 18 of 34 MS patients grouped into a cluster of related CDR3 sequences, which suggests a possible signature at the repertoire level. Across subjects, expanded clones never shared an identical CDR3 amino acid sequence, which suggests that the TCR-beta repertoires in every group were private. The highest TCR clonal expansion was observed in HAM/TSP patients, whereas the lowest was observed in MS patients, even when compared with healthy controls.

There are many counts of this clonotype. This clone's antigen is unknown. Base qualities are not provided; no much larger clone lies one nucleotide away. To synthesize cDNA, template-switch 5'RACE was performed with a primer carrying a 10-nucleotide random unique molecular identifier so that each TCR transcript was tagged. Over 180 million TCR-beta sequences, covering 15-18 subjects, were produced in each sequencing run. The RNeasy kit was used to extract total RNA. The KAPA Real-time Library Amplification kit was used to amplify TCR-beta VDJ regions with primers targeting the TCR constant region and the 5'RACE anchor. A first PCR added sample indexes and Illumina adaptors, and a second PCR then raised library yield. After purification with Ampure beads, the TCR product of roughly 650 bp was size-selected on a 2% E-gel SizeSelection system. Before pooling, library quality was assessed on a Bioanalyzer, concentration was determined with Qubit, and library quantification was performed with the Kapa Library Quantification kit. Libraries were sequenced paired-end 2 x 150 bp on an Illumina HiSeq 2500. To increase sequence diversity, roughly 25-31% phiX was spiked into each library pool. In the source study's methods: Quality-filtered reads were processed with the UMI-based MiGEC pipeline, which removed over 85% of raw TCR sequences during error correction. IMGT germline references were used for aligning VDJ genes, and each clonotype was defined as a unique CDR3 amino acid sequence together with its V-J genes. Clonal expansion, Shannon diversity, and CDR3 relatedness (CalcPairwiseDistances, ClusterSamples) were evaluated with VDJtools, and phylogenetic trees were built with CLCbio workbench. Clones with at least 8 unique UMIs were defined as expanded, with this threshold being based on coefficient-of-variation modelling across technical triplicates. The public reads were run again by TCRdb, first through fastp at Q25 and then through MiXCR, and only productive beta chains were kept. Each entry is one CDR3 protein sequence, shown with its most common DNA and genes. TCRdb, not the original authors, processed these V and J calls. This sample gives about 78,000 distinct CDR3 sequences in total; around 4.6% of them show up just once. Around 2.2% of the sample belongs to the ten largest clones.

The germline V and J ends show losses of 5 bases and 4 bases respectively, and no gene match explains 7 bases of the junction. Based on the germline V gene (reference sequence), the CDR1 and CDR2 sequences are LNHDA and SQIVND. Spanning cysteine to phenylalanine, the CDR3 consists of 14 amino acids. Of the read, only the CDR3 DNA is kept; its 42 bases are in frame from base 1. For the unsorted PBMC libraries, 2 million PBMCs were stored in RNAlater at -80 degrees C until RNA extraction and were used to generate the libraries. Multiple sclerosis patients were enrolled in a US clinical protocol under which disease progression was evaluated by magnetic resonance imaging. Peripheral blood was subjected to Ficoll-Hypaque density gradient centrifugation to isolate PBMCs, which were then cryopreserved in liquid nitrogen.

Material: PBMCs. The sequence was collected from a woman in her 30s with multiple sclerosis. Here the chain combines TRBV19 and TRBJ1-2, and TRBD1 aligns with 7 junction nucleotides. The CDR3: CASSLNWDSYGYTF. The bases read TGTGCCAGTAGTCTGAACTGGGACAGCTATGGCTACACCTTC. The CDR3, completed at both ends by the reference TRBV19 and TRBJ1-2 genes, gives the full variable domain DGGITQSPKYLFRKEGQNVTLSCEQNLNHDAMYWYRQDPGQGLRLIYYSQIVNDFQKGDIAEGYSVSREKKESFPLTVTSAQKNPTAFYLCASSLNWDSYGYTFGSGTRLTVV.